Included here is one TCR beta chain sequence, with context. What it binds is not known. V gave up 4 bases and J gave up 0 bases, with 15 bases separating them. Per the germline V gene, CDR1 is SGDLS and CDR2 is YYNGEE. The CDR3 runs to 16 residues. These data are taken from a study of shared clonotypes between healthy human individuals. Study-wide results and caveats: Tissues were not sampled, only blood, and their repertoires likely differ. Among donors, the sharing of clonotypes was expected to be influenced by sequencing depth.

Some clones are missing from TCRdb's copy, which holds only in-frame ones; the method was immunoSEQ multiplex PCR. The sample has approximately 2.5 million clones; 80% to 95% are singletons. Material: naive CD4+ T cells from PBMCs. The sample's subset: CD45RA+ positively selected. The chain recombines TRBV9 with TRBJ2-3; weak D call: TRBD2 (5 bases). The source of this sequence is a man younger than 35 in good health. Some clones in this sample may be carry-over from other donors' samples. The CDR3 protein is CASSSRGRASTDTQYF. CDR3 nucleotide sequence: TGTGCCAGCAGCTCCCGTGGGCGGGCTAGCACAGATACGCAGTATTTT.